A selection of T cell receptor beta chains follows, all from one sample in a study of regulatory T cells in long-lasting Graves disease. In TCRdb, the multiplex PCR reads were re-called with MiXCR into one record per CDR3 protein. The sample lists about 530,000 distinct CDR3 sequences; about 16% were seen once. In addition, the sample was reused for a study of T cells in Graves' hyperthyroidism and ophthalmopathy.

Specimen: peripheral blood mononuclear cells (PBMCs), collected at new diagnosis, from a patient treated with antithyroid drugs. These receptors all stem from a woman aged 35 to 59 with Graves disease. Both conserved end residues are part of each CDR3. The D gene is left open where the match is weak. Where a row states a size, it is once, few, many or the class of an expanded clone; other rows omit it.

clone size	D gene	J gene	V gene	CDR3 protein	CDR3 DNA
.	.	TRBJ1-1	TRBV18	CASSPYKGNNEAFF	TGTGCCAGCTCACCATATAAGGGCAACAATGAAGCTTTCTTT
few	TRBD1	TRBJ1-5	TRBV30	CAWSVGQGLNQPQHF	TGTGCCTGGAGTGTGGGACAGGGACTTAATCAGCCCCAGCATTTT
many	.	TRBJ1-2	TRBV29-1	CSAEDGSPGGYTF	TGCAGCGCCGAGGACGGATCCCCAGGCGGCTACACCTTC
few	TRBD2	TRBJ2-2	TRBV12-5	CASGLRPWGGTGELFF	TGTGCTAGTGGTTTGAGACCCTGGGGGGGTACCGGGGAGCTGTTTTTT
.	TRBD1	TRBJ1-6	TRBV9	CASSDGTVDSSPLHF	TGTGCCAGCAGCGATGGGACAGTGGATTCTTCACCCCTCCACTTT
few	TRBD2	TRBJ2-5	TRBV5-1	CASSPRTSGSQETQYF	TGCGCCAGCAGCCCCAGGACTAGCGGCTCCCAAGAGACCCAGTACTTC
many	TRBD1	TRBJ1-1	TRBV18	CASSPGYRGTAFF	TGTGCCAGCTCCCCGGGATACAGGGGGACGGCTTTCTTT
.	.	TRBJ1-2	TRBV5-8	CASSLRSASSGYTF	TGTGCCAGCAGCTTGAGGTCCGCCTCTAGTGGCTACACCTTC
.	.	TRBJ1-1	TRBV6-6	CASSYSQGRNTEAFF	TGTGCCAGCAGTTACTCGCAGGGTCGGAACACTGAAGCTTTCTTT
few	.	TRBJ1-2	TRBV29-1	CSVENGYTF	TGCAGCGTAGAGAATGGCTACACCTTC
.	.	TRBJ1-1	TRBV19	CASSIVRNTEAFF	TGTGCCAGTAGTATTGTGAGGAACACTGAAGCTTTCTTT
.	.	TRBJ2-2	TRBV10-3	CAISIVAGELFF	TGTGCCATCAGTATCGTAGCCGGGGAGCTGTTTTTT
few	TRBD2	TRBJ2-7	TRBV20-1	CSASRASGGSYEQYF	TGCAGTGCTAGTAGGGCTAGCGGGGGGTCCTACGAGCAGTACTTC
many	.	TRBJ1-2	TRBV2	CASSETGWNGYTF	TGTGCCAGCAGTGAAACAGGGTGGAATGGCTACACCTTC
many	.	TRBJ2-7	TRBV30	CAWSRDSSYEQYF	TGTGCCTGGAGTAGAGACAGCTCCTACGAGCAGTACTTC
few	.	TRBJ1-1	TRBV7-6	CASSPLISGAEAFF	TGTGCCAGCAGCCCTCTTATAAGTGGGGCTGAAGCTTTCTTT
.	.	TRBJ1-3	TRBV19	CASSMRDSGNTIYF	TGTGCCAGTAGTATGAGGGACTCTGGAAACACCATATATTTT
.	.	TRBJ2-4	TRBV27	CASRRGLAKNIQYF	TGTGCCAGCCGGCGCGGTCTAGCCAAAAACATTCAGTACTTC
.	.	TRBJ2-5	TRBV10-2	CASRERWETQYF	TGCGCCAGCAGAGAAAGGTGGGAGACCCAGTACTTC
few	TRBD1	TRBJ1-2	TRBV7-2	CASSRGVQGAIHGYTF	TGTGCCAGCAGCCGAGGGGTCCAGGGGGCGATCCATGGCTACACCTTC
.	.	TRBJ1-4	TRBV4-1	CASSQETDRLFF	TGCGCCAGCAGCCAAGAAACGGACAGATTGTTTTTT
.	.	TRBJ2-3	TRBV6-5	CASSYRSGHFSTDTQYF	TGTGCCAGCAGTTACCGCTCCGGTCACTTCAGCACAGATACGCAGTATTTT
many	.	TRBJ1-1	TRBV5-1	CASSRGAGVVITEAFF	TGTGCCAGCAGCCGGGGGGCAGGGGTGGTGATCACTGAAGCTTTCTTT
many	TRBD2	TRBJ2-1	TRBV30	CAWSGRGEQFF	TGTGCCTGGTCTGGGAGGGGTGAGCAGTTCTTC
.	.	TRBJ1-2	TRBV20-1	CSARETANYGYTF	TGCAGTGCCAGGGAGACAGCTAACTATGGCTACACCTTC
.	TRBD1	TRBJ1-5	TRBV12-3/TRBV12-4	CASSLNSGGVNQPQHF	TGTGCCAGCAGTTTAAATTCAGGGGGTGTAAATCAGCCCCAGCATTTT
many	.	TRBJ1-1	TRBV4-2	CASSQESGVRAEAFF	TGTGCCAGCAGCCAAGAGTCAGGTGTAAGGGCTGAAGCTTTCTTT
medium-sized	TRBD1	TRBJ1-5	TRBV10-3	CAIKSDRESNQPQHF	TGTGCCATCAAATCGGACAGGGAGAGCAATCAGCCCCAGCATTTT
few	.	TRBJ2-3	TRBV18	CASSPPRLNTDTQYF	TGTGCCAGCTCACCACCGAGGCTTAACACAGATACGCAGTATTTT
few	TRBD1	TRBJ1-1	TRBV13	CASSSTRTGGLAGAEAFF	TGTGCCAGCAGCTCAACAAGGACAGGGGGCCTAGCAGGCGCTGAAGCTTTCTTT
.	TRBD1	TRBJ1-5	TRBV4-1	CASSQDRTGANQPQHF	TGCGCCAGCAGCCAGGACAGGACAGGGGCTAATCAGCCCCAGCATTTT
many	TRBD1	TRBJ1-6	TRBV27	CASSALLTGNNSPLHF	TGTGCCAGCAGTGCCCTCCTGACAGGGAATAATTCACCCCTCCACTTT
many	.	TRBJ2-7	TRBV3-1	CASSPSRIWDEQYF	TGTGCCAGCAGCCCGTCCCGGATCTGGGACGAGCAGTACTTC
.	.	TRBJ2-3	TRBV6-1	CASRPGWGTDTQYF	TGTGCCAGCAGACCGGGATGGGGCACAGATACGCAGTATTTT
many	TRBD1	TRBJ1-1	TRBV5-1	CASSVDHRGTEAFF	TGCGCCAGCAGCGTCGATCACAGGGGGACTGAAGCTTTCTTT
.	.	TRBJ2-2	TRBV6-9	CASSYGRHTGELFF	TGTGCCAGCAGTTATGGTCGACACACCGGGGAGCTGTTTTTT
.	TRBD1	TRBJ2-2	TRBV24-1	CATSDLGQGDTGELFF	TGTGCCACCAGTGATTTGGGACAGGGGGACACCGGGGAGCTGTTTTTT
many	TRBD1	TRBJ1-4	TRBV5-1	CASSLGTGIRINEKLFF	TGCGCCAGCAGCTTAGGGACAGGGATACGGATTAATGAAAAACTGTTTTTT
few	TRBD2	TRBJ2-2	TRBV3-1	CASSQDGGDTGELFF	TGTGCCAGCAGCCAGGACGGGGGGGACACCGGGGAGCTGTTTTTT
many	TRBD2	TRBJ2-5	TRBV20-1	CSAPYLAGLRETQYF	TGCAGTGCCCCCTACCTAGCGGGGCTGAGGGAGACCCAGTACTTC
.	TRBD2	TRBJ2-3	TRBV12-3/TRBV12-4	CASRPSSGGSTDTQYF	TGTGCCAGCAGACCCTCTAGCGGGGGTAGCACAGATACGCAGTATTTT
.	TRBD2	TRBJ2-7	TRBV19	CASNPGRAGATGEQYF	TGTGCCAGTAATCCTGGGAGAGCGGGGGCCACGGGGGAGCAGTACTTC
many	.	TRBJ2-3	TRBV29-1	CSVVRGQNGDTQYF	TGCAGCGTTGTGCGCGGTCAGAATGGGGATACGCAGTATTTT
.	TRBD1	TRBJ2-7	TRBV20-1	CSASGDRGSSYEQYF	TGCAGTGCTAGTGGAGACAGGGGGAGCTCCTACGAGCAGTACTTC
.	TRBD1	TRBJ2-3	TRBV25-1	CASSSFAGGTSTDTQYF	TGTGCCAGCAGTTCGTTCGCAGGGGGCACGAGCACAGATACGCAGTATTTT
.	TRBD1	TRBJ1-1	TRBV9	CASSVEGTVAPLTEAFF	TGTGCCAGCAGCGTAGAAGGGACAGTAGCTCCCCTCACTGAAGCTTTCTTT
.	.	TRBJ2-7	TRBV12-3/TRBV12-4	CASSFGRVEQYF	TGTGCCAGCAGTTTCGGCCGAGTAGAGCAGTACTTC
.	.	TRBJ2-3	TRBV9	CASSVEGTRGDTQYF	TGTGCCAGCAGCGTAGAAGGTACTAGAGGAGATACGCAGTATTTT
many	.	TRBJ2-7	TRBV20-1	CSASKVGFEQYF	TGCAGTGCTTCTAAGGTCGGGTTCGAGCAGTACTTC
many	TRBD2	TRBJ2-3	TRBV20-1	CSARDGTSTDTQYF	TGCAGTGCTAGGGATGGGACTAGTACAGATACGCAGTATTTT
many	.	TRBJ1-2	TRBV20-1	CSERARGPYGYTF	TGCAGTGAAAGGGCCAGGGGACCTTATGGCTACACCTTC
many	.	TRBJ1-5	TRBV2	CASSDRSGGQPQHF	TGTGCCAGCAGTGATCGGTCGGGAGGTCAGCCCCAGCATTTT